Listed below are T cell receptor beta chains from one sample, sequenced in a study of CD8+ T cells in alopecia areata. Assay used: immunoSEQ multiplex PCR; TCRdb lists only in-frame clones, some missing. The sample has about 110,000 clones; roughly 50% are singletons. The specimen was CD8+ T cells sorted from blood, collected at week 24, from a patient treated with tofacitinib. Source of these receptors: a human donor with alopecia areata. The CDR3 runs from the conserved cysteine through the conserved F or W. Each record gives: D gene, V gene, J gene, clone size, CDR3 DNA, CDR3 protein. The D gene is left open where the match is weak. Some rows mark clone size as missing; the rest say once, few, many or name a class of expanded clone.

>TRBD2|TRBV4-3|TRBJ2-1|once
TGCGCCAGCAGCCCAGCTAGCGGGGGGGCCAATGAGCAGTTCTTC
CASSPASGGANEQFF
>-|TRBV19|TRBJ2-1|few
TGTGCCAGTACCCCCAACCCCCACAATGAGCAGTTCTTC
CASTPNPHNEQFF
>TRBD2|TRBV2|TRBJ2-4|-
TGTGCCAGCAGTCGAGCGGGAGACAGTTTAAACATTCAGTACTTC
CASSRAGDSLNIQYF
>TRBD1|TRBV4-1|TRBJ2-3|-
TGCGCCAGCAGCAGCCGGGACAGGGGGCTAGATACGCAGTATTTT
CASSSRDRGLDTQYF
>-|TRBV7-6|TRBJ2-7|few
TGTGCCAGCAGCTTAGTGGACGAGGACTACGAGCAGTACTTC
CASSLVDEDYEQYF
>-|TRBV10-3|TRBJ1-1|-
TGTGCCATCAGTGAGACCAGGGTGAACACTGAAGCTTTCTTT
CAISETRVNTEAFF
>-|TRBV9|TRBJ2-1|few
TGTGCCAGCAGCGTGTACACAGGGAGGAATGAGCAGTTCTTC
CASSVYTGRNEQFF
>-|TRBV15|TRBJ2-3|-
TGTGCCACCAGTGGGGGATTCCCAGATACGCAGTATTTT
CATSGGFPDTQYF
>TRBD2|TRBV11-2|TRBJ2-5|-
TGTGCCAGCAGCCCCCTGGCGGGGGGGCCAGAGACCCAGTACTTC
CASSPLAGGPETQYF
>-|TRBV28|TRBJ2-2|-
TGTGCCAGCAGTTTGTGGGGAAGAGTGGGCACCGGGGAGCTGTTTTTT
CASSLWGRVGTGELFF
>-|TRBV4-1|TRBJ1-2|-
TGCGCCAGCACCTCCCCAGGTTTCGCTAACTATGGCTACACCTTC
CASTSPGFANYGYTF
>-|TRBV29-1|TRBJ2-1|-
TGCAGCGTCAGACCCGGCGGTGAGCAGTTCTTC
CSVRPGGEQFF
>-|TRBV27|TRBJ2-3|-
TGTGCCAGCAGTTATTCCCCCCCTGCGGTCTCAGCAGATACGCAGTATTTT
CASSYSPPAVSADTQYF
>-|TRBV12-5|TRBJ2-1|-
TGTGCTAGTGGCTCGACAGAAAGCTCCTACAATGAGCAGTTCTTC
CASGSTESSYNEQFF
>-|TRBV27|TRBJ1-5|-
TGTGCCAGCAGTTTGAAGGGAAGCAATCAGCCCCAGCATTTT
CASSLKGSNQPQHF
>-|TRBV7-9|TRBJ1-1|-
TGTGCCAGCAGCCGCGAGAATACTGAAGCTTTCTTT
CASSRENTEAFF
>-|TRBV19|TRBJ1-1|few
TGTGCCAGTAGTCCCAGGGACGGGACTGAAGCTTTCTTT
CASSPRDGTEAFF
>-|TRBV13|TRBJ2-7|few
TGTGCCAGCAGCTTAGTTGACAGCCCCCAGCACTTC
CASSLVDSPQHF
>-|TRBV6-5|TRBJ2-2|-
TGTGCCAGCAGTAACAGGGTCGCCGGGGAGCTGTTTTTT
CASSNRVAGELFF
>-|TRBV19|TRBJ2-2|few
TGTGCCAGTAGTGACCGAGAGGGGGACACCGGGGAGCTGTTTTTT
CASSDREGDTGELFF
>-|TRBV27|TRBJ2-2|-
TGTGCCAGCAGTTTATCGAGAGCCGCCGGGGAGCTGTTTTTT
CASSLSRAAGELFF
>TRBD1|TRBV5-1|TRBJ2-5|-
TGCGCCAGCAGCTTGGGGGAACAGGGGTACGGGGAGACCCAGTACTTC
CASSLGEQGYGETQYF
>-|TRBV7-9|TRBJ1-3|-
TGTGCCAGCGGTAGCTCCGGAAACACCATATATTTT
CASGSSGNTIYF
>-|TRBV6-5|TRBJ1-2|few
TGTGCCAGCACTAACCCCGTGGGGGGCTACACCTTC
CASTNPVGGYTF
>-|TRBV29-1|TRBJ2-5|-
TGCAGCGTTGTGAGGGAGGTGGAGACCCAGTACTTC
CSVVREVETQYF
>-|TRBV6-6|TRBJ1-1|few
TGTGCCAGCAGTTACACAAACACTGAAGCTTTCTTT
CASSYTNTEAFF
>-|TRBV7-6|TRBJ1-1|-
TGTGCCAGCAGCTTAGCGGAGGGCTTGAGTACTGAAGCTTTCTTT
CASSLAEGLSTEAFF
>-|TRBV27|TRBJ2-7|-
TGTGCCAGCAGCACCTCCTACGAGCAGTACTTC
CASSTSYEQYF
>-|TRBV4-1|TRBJ1-5|-
TGCGCCAGCAGCCAAGCCAGGGGTGGCAATCAGCCCCAGCATTTT
CASSQARGGNQPQHF
>TRBD1|TRBV18|TRBJ2-3|-
TGTGCCAGCTCACCAGCGGACAGGCTCCCCACAGATACGCAGTATTTT
CASSPADRLPTDTQYF
>TRBD1|TRBV29-1|TRBJ2-1|few
TGCAGCGTCGCCGGACAGGGGGTTTACAATGAGCAGTTCTTC
CSVAGQGVYNEQFF
>-|TRBV14|TRBJ1-4|-
TGTGCCAGCAGCCCGCACAGGTCGTTCGGAAAACTGTTTTTT
CASSPHRSFGKLFF
>TRBD1|TRBV7-9|TRBJ1-1|-
TGTGCCAGCAGCCCAGCCTTGGGGGACAGGGGCATCGTAGCTGAAGCTTTCTTT
CASSPALGDRGIVAEAFF
>TRBD1|TRBV29-1|TRBJ2-7|-
TGCAGCGTTGCGGGACAGAGCTACGAGCAGTACTTC
CSVAGQSYEQYF
>-|TRBV30|TRBJ2-2|few
TGTGCCTGGATAGGGACCGGGGAGCTGTTTTTT
CAWIGTGELFF
>-|TRBV4-3|TRBJ1-1|-
TGCGCCAGCAGCCAAGCCACAGTCATGAACACTGAAGCTTTCTTT
CASSQATVMNTEAFF
>-|TRBV30|TRBJ2-1|-
TGTGCCTGGAGTAGCCAGGGACGCAATGAGCAGTTCTTC
CAWSSQGRNEQFF
>-|TRBV13|TRBJ2-5|-
TGTGCCAGCAGCTTCCGGACACATCAAGAGACCCAGTACTTC
CASSFRTHQETQYF
>-|TRBV30|TRBJ2-3|-
TGTGCCTGGAGTGACGGTGCGGGGACCACCACAGATACGCAGTATTTT
CAWSDGAGTTTDTQYF
>-|TRBV7-9|TRBJ2-1|few
TGTGCCAGCAGCTTAGTTCGAATGGGTCGTTCCTACAATGAGCAGTTCTTC
CASSLVRMGRSYNEQFF